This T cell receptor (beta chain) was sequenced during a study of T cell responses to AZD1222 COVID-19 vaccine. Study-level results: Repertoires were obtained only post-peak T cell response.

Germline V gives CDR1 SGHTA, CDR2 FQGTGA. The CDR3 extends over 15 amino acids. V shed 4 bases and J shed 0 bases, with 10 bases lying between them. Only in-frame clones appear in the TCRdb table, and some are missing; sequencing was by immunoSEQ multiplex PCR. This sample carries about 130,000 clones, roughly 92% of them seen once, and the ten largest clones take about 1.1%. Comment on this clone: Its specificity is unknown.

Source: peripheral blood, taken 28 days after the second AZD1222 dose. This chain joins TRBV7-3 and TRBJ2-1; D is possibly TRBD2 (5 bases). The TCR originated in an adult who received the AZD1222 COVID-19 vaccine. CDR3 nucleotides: TGTGCCAGCAGCTCCCCGGGGAGCTCCTACAATGAGCAGTTCTTC. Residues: CASSSPGSSYNEQFF.